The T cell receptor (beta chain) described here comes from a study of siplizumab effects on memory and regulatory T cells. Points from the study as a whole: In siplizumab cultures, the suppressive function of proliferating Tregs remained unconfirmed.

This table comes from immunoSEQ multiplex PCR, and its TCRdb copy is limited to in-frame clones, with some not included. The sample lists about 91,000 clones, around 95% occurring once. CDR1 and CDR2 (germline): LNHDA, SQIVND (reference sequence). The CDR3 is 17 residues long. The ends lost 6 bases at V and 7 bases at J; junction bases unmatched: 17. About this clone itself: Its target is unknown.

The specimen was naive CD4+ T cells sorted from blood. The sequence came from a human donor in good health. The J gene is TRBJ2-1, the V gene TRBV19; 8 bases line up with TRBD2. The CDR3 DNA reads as TGTGCCAGTAGCCCTAACCTAGGACTAGCAGTAAGGAATGAGCAGTTCTTC. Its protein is CASSPNLGLAVRNEQFF. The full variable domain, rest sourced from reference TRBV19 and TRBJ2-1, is DGGITQSPKYLFRKEGQNVTLSCEQNLNHDAMYWYRQDPGQGLRLIYYSQIVNDFQKGDIAEGYSVSREKKESFPLTVTSAQKNPTAFYLCASSPNLGLAVRNEQFFGPGTRLTVL.